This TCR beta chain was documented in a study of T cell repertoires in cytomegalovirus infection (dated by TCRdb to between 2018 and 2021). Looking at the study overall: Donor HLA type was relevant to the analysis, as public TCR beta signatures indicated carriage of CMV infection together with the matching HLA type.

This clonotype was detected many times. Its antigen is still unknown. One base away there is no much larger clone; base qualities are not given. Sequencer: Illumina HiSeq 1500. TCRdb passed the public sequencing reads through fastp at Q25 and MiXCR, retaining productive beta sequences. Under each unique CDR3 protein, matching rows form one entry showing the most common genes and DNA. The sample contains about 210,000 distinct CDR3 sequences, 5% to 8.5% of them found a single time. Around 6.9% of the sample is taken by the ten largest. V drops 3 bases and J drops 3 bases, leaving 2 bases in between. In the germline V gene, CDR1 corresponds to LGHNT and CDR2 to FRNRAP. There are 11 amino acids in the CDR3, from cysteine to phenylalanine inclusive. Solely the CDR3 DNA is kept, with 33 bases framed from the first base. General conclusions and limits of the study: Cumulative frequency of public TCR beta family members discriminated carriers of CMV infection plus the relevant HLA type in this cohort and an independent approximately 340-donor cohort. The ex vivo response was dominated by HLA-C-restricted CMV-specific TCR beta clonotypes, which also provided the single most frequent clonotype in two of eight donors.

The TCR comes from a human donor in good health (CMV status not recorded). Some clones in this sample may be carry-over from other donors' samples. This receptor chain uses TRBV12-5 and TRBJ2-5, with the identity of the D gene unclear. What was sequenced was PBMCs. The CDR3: CASGLEETQYF. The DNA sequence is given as TGTGCTAGTGGTTTAGAAGAGACCCAGTACTTC.